The present TCR beta chain was sequenced within a study of spatial heterogeneity in lung cancer. Study-wide findings and caveats: Ubiquitous expanded tumor TCRs showed up in blood more at resection than follow-up.

This clonotype was recorded a few times. Its target is not known. The time point denotes: sample taken at primary tumor resection. TCRs were sequenced from unsorted whole RNA of tumor, nontumor lung or PBMC. The donor population consisted of approximately 70 patients with untreated, early-stage non-small cell lung cancer. A distinct unique molecular identifier was carried by each TCR cDNA molecule. TCRdb independently ran MiXCR on the 5' RACE reads; one entry per CDR3 protein. This sample carries 9,000 to 13,000 distinct CDR3 sequences, roughly 25% of them seen once, and the ten largest clones take approximately 33%. V lost 6 bases, J lost 0 bases, and 8 bases stayed unmatched. The CDR3 runs 14 residues. Germline CDR1 and CDR2: DFQATT and SNEGSKA (reference sequence).

The clonotype comes from a female donor with early-stage non-small cell lung cancer. The genes are TRBV20-1 and TRBJ2-7; TRBD2 matches at 7 bases. This specimen consisted of PBMCs, obtained at surgery. DNA for the CDR3: TGCAGTGCCAAAGCGGGACGGCCCTCCTACGAGCAGTACTTC. Translating it yields CSAKAGRPSYEQYF.